The rows below give T cell receptor beta chains drawn from one sample of a study of T cell repertoires in cytomegalovirus infection. Their cognate antigens are unknown. TCRdb re-analysed the reads in MiXCR, keeping a single row per CDR3 protein. The sample holds about 920,000 distinct CDR3 sequences, approximately 30% seen once. The source was cultured CD8+ T cells from PBMCs, collected from culture after CMV antigen stimulation. The receptors come from a human donor in good health (CMV status not recorded). Some clones in this sample may be carry-over from other donors' samples. The CDR3 runs from the conserved cysteine through the conserved F or W. D genes are given only for firm matches. Not every row has a clone size; where given, it reads once, few, many or a size class.

D gene: TRBD1
clone size: NA
V gene: TRBV19
J gene: TRBJ1-4
CDR3 DNA: TGTGCCAGTAGATTGAGACAGGGGGAGTACGAAAAACTGTTTTTT
CDR3 protein: CASRLRQGEYEKLFF

D gene: NA
clone size: few
V gene: TRBV27
J gene: TRBJ1-5
CDR3 DNA: TGTGCCAGCAGTATTTTTCGGGGGAGCAATCAGCCCCAGCATTTT
CDR3 protein: CASSIFRGSNQPQHF

D gene: TRBD1
clone size: few
V gene: TRBV12-3/TRBV12-4
J gene: TRBJ1-5
CDR3 DNA: TGTGCCAGCAGGGGACAGGTGGTCGGTCAGCCCCAGCATTTT
CDR3 protein: CASRGQVVGQPQHF

D gene: TRBD2
clone size: NA
V gene: TRBV20-1
J gene: TRBJ2-1
CDR3 DNA: TGCAGTGCTACCGCCGGGACTAGGGAGGACAATGAGCAGTTCTTC
CDR3 protein: CSATAGTREDNEQFF

D gene: NA
clone size: few
V gene: TRBV12-3/TRBV12-4
J gene: TRBJ2-5
CDR3 DNA: TGTGCCAGCAGTTTAAAATCAGGCCAAGAGACCCAGTACTTC
CDR3 protein: CASSLKSGQETQYF

D gene: NA
clone size: NA
V gene: TRBV9
J gene: TRBJ2-1
CDR3 DNA: TGTGCCAGCAGCGTAGGCCCGTCGGATGAGCAGTTCTTC
CDR3 protein: CASSVGPSDEQFF

D gene: TRBD1
clone size: many
V gene: TRBV12-3/TRBV12-4
J gene: TRBJ2-5
CDR3 DNA: TGTGCCAGCAGTACTTTACGGACAGGGGATTATAGGGAGACCCAGTACTTC
CDR3 protein: CASSTLRTGDYRETQYF

D gene: NA
clone size: NA
V gene: TRBV4-1
J gene: TRBJ1-5
CDR3 DNA: TGCGCCAGCAGACCCTCAGAGGAGGAATGGCAGCCCCAGCATTTT
CDR3 protein: CASRPSEEEWQPQHF

D gene: TRBD1
clone size: few
V gene: TRBV7-3
J gene: TRBJ2-3
CDR3 DNA: TGTGCCAGCAGCCCGGGGACAGGGTATGCAGATACGCAGTATTTT
CDR3 protein: CASSPGTGYADTQYF

D gene: TRBD2
clone size: NA
V gene: TRBV7-2
J gene: TRBJ2-3
CDR3 DNA: TGTGCCAGCAGCTCCCCTACTAGCGGGGGGCCGCCAGCAGATACGCAGTATTTT
CDR3 protein: CASSSPTSGGPPADTQYF

D gene: NA
clone size: NA
V gene: TRBV3-1
J gene: TRBJ2-1
CDR3 DNA: TGTGCCAGCAGCCCAGGACAGCCAAGTGAGCAGTTCTTC
CDR3 protein: CASSPGQPSEQFF

D gene: NA
clone size: few
V gene: TRBV6-6
J gene: TRBJ2-3
CDR3 DNA: TGTGCCAGCGAGGCCTGGGGCACAGATACGCAGTATTTT
CDR3 protein: CASEAWGTDTQYF

D gene: TRBD1
clone size: few
V gene: TRBV29-1
J gene: TRBJ2-1
CDR3 DNA: TGCAGCGTTGAGGGGACAGGGGTCATTTACAATGAGCAGTTCTTC
CDR3 protein: CSVEGTGVIYNEQFF

D gene: NA
clone size: NA
V gene: TRBV4-1
J gene: TRBJ1-5
CDR3 DNA: TGCGCCAGCAGCCCACTCAGAGGCTCGGGACAGCCCCAGCATTTT
CDR3 protein: CASSPLRGSGQPQHF

D gene: NA
clone size: NA
V gene: TRBV4-2
J gene: TRBJ2-1
CDR3 DNA: TGTGCCAGCAGCCTCCTCGGAGGGACTGGGTACAATGAGCAGTTCTTC
CDR3 protein: CASSLLGGTGYNEQFF

D gene: NA
clone size: few
V gene: TRBV6-5
J gene: TRBJ2-3
CDR3 DNA: TGTGCCAGCAGTTACTCTGATGTGGACCCCACAGATACGCAGTATTTT
CDR3 protein: CASSYSDVDPTDTQYF

D gene: NA
clone size: few
V gene: TRBV23-1
J gene: TRBJ1-5
CDR3 DNA: TGCGCCAGCAGTCAATCCAAGGACAGTAGCAATCAGCCCCAGCATTTT
CDR3 protein: CASSQSKDSSNQPQHF

D gene: TRBD1
clone size: NA
V gene: TRBV20-1
J gene: TRBJ1-6
CDR3 DNA: TGCAGTGCTAGAGATCATCCTTCAGGGGGTCTCCTCCACTTT
CDR3 protein: CSARDHPSGGLLHF

D gene: NA
clone size: NA
V gene: TRBV27
J gene: TRBJ2-3
CDR3 DNA: TGTGCCAGCAGTTTAATCGAGGGTGCAGATACGCAGTATTTT
CDR3 protein: CASSLIEGADTQYF

D gene: NA
clone size: many
V gene: TRBV6-1
J gene: TRBJ2-7
CDR3 DNA: TGTGCCAGCACGGACAGAAGCATTTCCTACGAGCAGTACTTC
CDR3 protein: CASTDRSISYEQYF

D gene: NA
clone size: NA
V gene: TRBV27
J gene: TRBJ2-5
CDR3 DNA: TGTGCCAGCAGTTTTTGGCAGGAAGCCGGACAGACCCAGTACTTC
CDR3 protein: CASSFWQEAGQTQYF

D gene: NA
clone size: NA
V gene: TRBV6-5
J gene: TRBJ2-7
CDR3 DNA: TGTGCCAGCAGTTACCTGGGAATCGCCTACGAGCAGTACTTC
CDR3 protein: CASSYLGIAYEQYF

D gene: NA
clone size: NA
V gene: TRBV10-1
J gene: TRBJ2-7
CDR3 DNA: TGCGCCAGTGGACCTAGCTCCTACGAGCAGTACTTC
CDR3 protein: CASGPSSYEQYF

D gene: TRBD2
clone size: few
V gene: TRBV2
J gene: TRBJ2-1
CDR3 DNA: TGTGCCAGCAGAACTAGCGGGGGGCACTTCGGCAATGAGCAGTTCTTC
CDR3 protein: CASRTSGGHFGNEQFF

D gene: NA
clone size: NA
V gene: TRBV14
J gene: TRBJ2-4
CDR3 DNA: TGTGCCAGCAGCCAAGAACCCGGGGTCGACATTCAGTACTTC
CDR3 protein: CASSQEPGVDIQYF

D gene: NA
clone size: few
V gene: TRBV19
J gene: TRBJ1-5
CDR3 DNA: TGTGCCAGTAGTTCCCCCCCTGACCTAAGGAATCAGCCCCAGCATTTT
CDR3 protein: CASSSPPDLRNQPQHF

D gene: NA
clone size: NA
V gene: TRBV9
J gene: TRBJ2-1
CDR3 DNA: TGTGCCAGCAGCGCGCGGGACAACTCCTACAATGAGCAGTTCTTC
CDR3 protein: CASSARDNSYNEQFF

D gene: NA
clone size: few
V gene: TRBV20-1
J gene: TRBJ2-7
CDR3 DNA: TGCAGTGCTTCCCAGGGGCTACAGAACTACGAGCAGTACTTC
CDR3 protein: CSASQGLQNYEQYF

D gene: NA
clone size: many
V gene: TRBV7-2
J gene: TRBJ1-1
CDR3 DNA: TGTGCCAGCAGCTTAGATCGCTTCTGGGCTTTCTTT
CDR3 protein: CASSLDRFWAFF

D gene: NA
clone size: NA
V gene: TRBV25-1
J gene: TRBJ2-1
CDR3 DNA: TGTGCCAGCAGTGAATTTGAAAGCAATGAGCAGTTCTTC
CDR3 protein: CASSEFESNEQFF

D gene: TRBD2
clone size: NA
V gene: TRBV11-2
J gene: TRBJ2-3
CDR3 DNA: TGTGCCAGCAGCGTGCGGCGCCCGGAGACCCTAGCGGGGGCCACAGATACGCAGTATTTT
CDR3 protein: CASSVRRPETLAGATDTQYF

D gene: TRBD2
clone size: few
V gene: TRBV6-6
J gene: TRBJ2-2
CDR3 DNA: TGTGCCAGCAGATTGGAAAGCGGGGCGAACACCGGGGAGCTGTTTTTT
CDR3 protein: CASRLESGANTGELFF

D gene: NA
clone size: many
V gene: TRBV11-1
J gene: TRBJ1-1
CDR3 DNA: TGTGCCAGCAGCCCGGCTGCGAACACTGAAGCTTTCTTT
CDR3 protein: CASSPAANTEAFF

D gene: NA
clone size: NA
V gene: TRBV19
J gene: TRBJ2-2
CDR3 DNA: TGTGCCAGTAGTATAGTCGGGGGAAACGGGGAGCTGTTTTTT
CDR3 protein: CASSIVGGNGELFF

D gene: TRBD1
clone size: few
V gene: TRBV27
J gene: TRBJ1-2
CDR3 DNA: TGTGCCAGCAGTTTCCAGGGGGCTGATGGCTACACCTTC
CDR3 protein: CASSFQGADGYTF

D gene: NA
clone size: few
V gene: TRBV7-9
J gene: TRBJ1-1
CDR3 DNA: TGTGCCAGCAGCGCTTACGGGGGAGCTGAAGCTTTCTTT
CDR3 protein: CASSAYGGAEAFF

D gene: NA
clone size: few
V gene: TRBV24-1
J gene: TRBJ2-2
CDR3 DNA: TGTGCCACCAGTGACCCGACAGAGAACACCGGGGAGCTGTTTTTT
CDR3 protein: CATSDPTENTGELFF

D gene: TRBD1
clone size: NA
V gene: TRBV5-1
J gene: TRBJ2-7
CDR3 DNA: TGCGCCAGCAGCTTAATCGGACAGGGGAACTCCTACGAGCAGTACTTC
CDR3 protein: CASSLIGQGNSYEQYF

D gene: NA
clone size: NA
V gene: TRBV6-2/TRBV6-3
J gene: TRBJ2-1
CDR3 DNA: TGTGCCATCGAGACGGCAAATGAGCAGTTCTTC
CDR3 protein: CAIETANEQFF

D gene: NA
clone size: NA
V gene: TRBV7-3
J gene: TRBJ2-6
CDR3 DNA: TGTGCCAGCAGCCTCCCCCAGGCCAACGTCCTGACTTTC
CDR3 protein: CASSLPQANVLTF

D gene: TRBD2
clone size: few
V gene: TRBV6-1
J gene: TRBJ2-5
CDR3 DNA: TGTGCCAGCAGTGAAAAGGGGCTAGCGGGGGAGCAACAAGAGACCCAGTACTTC
CDR3 protein: CASSEKGLAGEQQETQYF

D gene: NA
clone size: NA
V gene: TRBV7-8
J gene: TRBJ2-2
CDR3 DNA: TGTGCCAGCAGCGCCAGGGTCGGCGGGGAGCTGTTTTTT
CDR3 protein: CASSARVGGELFF

D gene: TRBD1
clone size: few
V gene: TRBV12-3/TRBV12-4
J gene: TRBJ1-2
CDR3 DNA: TGTGCCAGCAGCGTACCCCGGGACAGGGAAGAACCTGGAGCGCGGGGGGGCTACACCTTC
CDR3 protein: CASSVPRDREEPGARGGYTF